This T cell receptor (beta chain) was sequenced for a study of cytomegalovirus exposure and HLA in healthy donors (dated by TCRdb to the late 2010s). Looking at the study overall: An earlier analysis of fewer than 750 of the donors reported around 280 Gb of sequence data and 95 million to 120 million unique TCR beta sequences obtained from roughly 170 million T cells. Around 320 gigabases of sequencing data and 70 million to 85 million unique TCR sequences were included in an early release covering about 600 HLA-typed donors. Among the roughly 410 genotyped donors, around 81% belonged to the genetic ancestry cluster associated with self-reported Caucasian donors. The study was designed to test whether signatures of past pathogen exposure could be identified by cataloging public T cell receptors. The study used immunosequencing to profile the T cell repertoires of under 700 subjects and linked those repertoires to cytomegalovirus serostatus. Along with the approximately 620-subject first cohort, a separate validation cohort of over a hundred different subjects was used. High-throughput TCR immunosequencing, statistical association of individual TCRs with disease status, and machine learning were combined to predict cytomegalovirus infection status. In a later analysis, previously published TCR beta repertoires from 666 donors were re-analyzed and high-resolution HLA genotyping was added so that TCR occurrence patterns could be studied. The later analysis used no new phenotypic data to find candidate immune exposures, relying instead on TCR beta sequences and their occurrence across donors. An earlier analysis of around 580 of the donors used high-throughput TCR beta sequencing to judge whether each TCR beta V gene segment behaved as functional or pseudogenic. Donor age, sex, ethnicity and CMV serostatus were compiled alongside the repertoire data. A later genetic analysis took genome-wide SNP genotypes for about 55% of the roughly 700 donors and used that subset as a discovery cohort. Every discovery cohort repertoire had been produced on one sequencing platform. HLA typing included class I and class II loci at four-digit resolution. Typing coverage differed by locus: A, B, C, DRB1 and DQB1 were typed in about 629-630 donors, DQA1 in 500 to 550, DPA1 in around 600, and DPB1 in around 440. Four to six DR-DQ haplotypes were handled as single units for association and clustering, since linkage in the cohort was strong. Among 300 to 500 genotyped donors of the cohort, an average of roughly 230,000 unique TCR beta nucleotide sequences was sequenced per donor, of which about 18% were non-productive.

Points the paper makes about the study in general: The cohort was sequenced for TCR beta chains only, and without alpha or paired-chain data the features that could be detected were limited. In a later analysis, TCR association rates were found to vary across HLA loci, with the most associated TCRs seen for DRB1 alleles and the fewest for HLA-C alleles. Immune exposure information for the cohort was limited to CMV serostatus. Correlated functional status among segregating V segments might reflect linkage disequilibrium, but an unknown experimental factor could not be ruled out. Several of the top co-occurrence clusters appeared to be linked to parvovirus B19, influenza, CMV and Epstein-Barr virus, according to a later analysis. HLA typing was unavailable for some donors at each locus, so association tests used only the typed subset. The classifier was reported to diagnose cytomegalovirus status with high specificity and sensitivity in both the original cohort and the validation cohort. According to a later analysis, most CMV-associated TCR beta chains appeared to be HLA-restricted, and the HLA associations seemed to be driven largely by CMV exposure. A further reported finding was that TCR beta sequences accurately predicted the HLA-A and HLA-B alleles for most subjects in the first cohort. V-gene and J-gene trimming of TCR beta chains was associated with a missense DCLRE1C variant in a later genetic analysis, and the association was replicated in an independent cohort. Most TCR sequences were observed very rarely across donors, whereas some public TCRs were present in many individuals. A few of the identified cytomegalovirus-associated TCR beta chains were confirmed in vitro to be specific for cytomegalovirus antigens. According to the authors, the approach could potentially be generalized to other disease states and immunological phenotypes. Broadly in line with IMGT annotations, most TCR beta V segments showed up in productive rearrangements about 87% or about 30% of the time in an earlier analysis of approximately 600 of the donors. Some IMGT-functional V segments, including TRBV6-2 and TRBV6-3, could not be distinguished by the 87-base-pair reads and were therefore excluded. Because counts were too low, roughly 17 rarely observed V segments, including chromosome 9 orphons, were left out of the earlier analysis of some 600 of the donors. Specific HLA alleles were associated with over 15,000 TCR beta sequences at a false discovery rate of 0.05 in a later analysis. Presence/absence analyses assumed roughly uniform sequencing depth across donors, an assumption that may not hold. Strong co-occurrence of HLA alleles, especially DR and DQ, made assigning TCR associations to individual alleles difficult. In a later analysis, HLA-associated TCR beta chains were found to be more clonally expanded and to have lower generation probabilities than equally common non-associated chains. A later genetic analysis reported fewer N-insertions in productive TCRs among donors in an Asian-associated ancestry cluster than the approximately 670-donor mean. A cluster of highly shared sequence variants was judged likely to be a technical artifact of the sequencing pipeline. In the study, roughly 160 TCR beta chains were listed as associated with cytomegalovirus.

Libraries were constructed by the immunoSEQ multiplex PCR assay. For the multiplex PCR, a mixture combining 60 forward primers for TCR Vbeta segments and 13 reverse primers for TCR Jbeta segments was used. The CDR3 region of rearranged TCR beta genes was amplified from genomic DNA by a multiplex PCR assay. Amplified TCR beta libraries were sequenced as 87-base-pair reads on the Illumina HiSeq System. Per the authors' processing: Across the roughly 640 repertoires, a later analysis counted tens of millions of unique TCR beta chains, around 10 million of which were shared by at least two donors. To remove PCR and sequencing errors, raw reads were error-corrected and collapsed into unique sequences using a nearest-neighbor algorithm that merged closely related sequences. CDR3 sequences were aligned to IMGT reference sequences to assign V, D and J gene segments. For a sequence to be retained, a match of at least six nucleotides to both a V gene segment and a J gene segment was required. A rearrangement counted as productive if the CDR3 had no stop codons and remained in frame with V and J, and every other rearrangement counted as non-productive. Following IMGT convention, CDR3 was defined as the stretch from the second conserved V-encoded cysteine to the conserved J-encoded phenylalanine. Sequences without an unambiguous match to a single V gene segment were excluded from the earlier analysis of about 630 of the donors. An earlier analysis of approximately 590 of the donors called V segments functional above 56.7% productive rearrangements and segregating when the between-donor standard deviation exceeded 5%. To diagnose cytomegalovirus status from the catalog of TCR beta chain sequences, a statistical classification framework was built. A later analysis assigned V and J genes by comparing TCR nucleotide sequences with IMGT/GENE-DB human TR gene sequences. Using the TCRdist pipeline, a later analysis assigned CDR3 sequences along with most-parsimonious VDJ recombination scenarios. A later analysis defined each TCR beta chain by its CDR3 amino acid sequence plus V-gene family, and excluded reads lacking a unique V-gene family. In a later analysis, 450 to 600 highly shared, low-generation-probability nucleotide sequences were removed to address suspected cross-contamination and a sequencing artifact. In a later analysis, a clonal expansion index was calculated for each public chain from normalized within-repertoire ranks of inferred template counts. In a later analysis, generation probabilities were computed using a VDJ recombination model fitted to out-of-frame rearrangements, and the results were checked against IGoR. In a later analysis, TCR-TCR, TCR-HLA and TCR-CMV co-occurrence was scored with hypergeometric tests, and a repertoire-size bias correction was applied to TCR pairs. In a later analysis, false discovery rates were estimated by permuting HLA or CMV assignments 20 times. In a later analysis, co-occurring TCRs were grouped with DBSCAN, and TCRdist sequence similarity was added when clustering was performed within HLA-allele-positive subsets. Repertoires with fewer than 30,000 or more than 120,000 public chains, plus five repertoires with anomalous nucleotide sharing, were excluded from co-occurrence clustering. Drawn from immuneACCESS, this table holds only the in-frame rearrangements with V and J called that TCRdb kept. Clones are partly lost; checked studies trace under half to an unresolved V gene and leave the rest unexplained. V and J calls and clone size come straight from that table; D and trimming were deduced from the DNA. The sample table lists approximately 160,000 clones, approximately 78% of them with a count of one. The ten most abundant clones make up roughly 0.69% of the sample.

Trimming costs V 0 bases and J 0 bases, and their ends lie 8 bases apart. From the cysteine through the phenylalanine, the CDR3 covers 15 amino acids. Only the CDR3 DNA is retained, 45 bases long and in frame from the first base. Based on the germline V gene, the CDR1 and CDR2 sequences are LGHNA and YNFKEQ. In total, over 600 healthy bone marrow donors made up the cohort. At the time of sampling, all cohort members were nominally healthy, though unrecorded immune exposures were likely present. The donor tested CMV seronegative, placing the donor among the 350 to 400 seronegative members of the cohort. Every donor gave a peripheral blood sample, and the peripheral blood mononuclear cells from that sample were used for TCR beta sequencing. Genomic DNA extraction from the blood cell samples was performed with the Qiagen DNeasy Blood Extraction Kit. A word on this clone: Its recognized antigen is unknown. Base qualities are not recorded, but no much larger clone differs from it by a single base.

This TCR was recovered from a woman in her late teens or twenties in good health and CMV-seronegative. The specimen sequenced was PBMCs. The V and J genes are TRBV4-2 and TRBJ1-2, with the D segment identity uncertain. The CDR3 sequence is CASSQDAGTNYGYTF. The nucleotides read TGTGCCAGCAGCCAAGATGCAGGAACTAACTATGGCTACACCTTC.